These 10 T cell receptor beta chains originate from one sample sequenced in a study of T cells in Graves' hyperthyroidism and ophthalmopathy. The CDR3 regions of TCR beta were amplified from RNA transcripts. First-round RT-PCR with HTBI primers amplified the TCR CDR3 region. A single record per CDR3 protein comes from TCRdb applying MiXCR to the multiplex PCR reads. Among hundreds of thousands of distinct CDR3 sequences listed, under 20% were seen once. Sample: blood. The receptors here all came from a woman aged 45-59 years with Graves' hyperthyroidism that later progressed to Graves' ophthalmopathy.

V is TRBV9 and J is TRBJ1-5, with 7 bases fitting TRBD1. Germline V gene sequence: CDR1 SGDLS, CDR2 YYNGEE. The CDR3 is made up of 14 amino acids. Trimming took 4 bases from V and 7 from J; bases not matched to a gene: 8. The CDR3 DNA sequence: TGTGCCAGCAGCAACAGGGGTGGCGGGCAGCCCCAGCATTTT. The encoded protein is CASSNRGGGQPQHF.

This chain joins TRBV7-2 and TRBJ1-6, with D tentatively TRBD1 (6 bases). Germline V gene sequence: CDR1 SGHTA, CDR2 FQGNSA. Trimming pared 2 bases from V and 7 bases from J, leaving 21 bases between. The CDR3 covers 18 residues. In DNA, the CDR3 is TGTGCCAGCAGCTTAACCCCGGGGTCAGGGGCTCGGAATTCACCCCTCCACTTT. Translated, it gives CASSLTPGSGARNSPLHF.

This clonotype was detected many times. The DNA for the CDR3 is TGTGCCAGCAGACGAGACAGTTCCGGGGCCAACGTCCTGACTTTC. Its translation is CASRRDSSGANVLTF. This sequence joins TRBV12-3 or TRBV12-4 and TRBJ2-6, with D possibly being TRBD1 (5 bases). The germline V and J ends were trimmed by 6 bases and 4 bases, with 13 bases remaining between them. This CDR3 has 15 residues.

In nucleotides, the CDR3 is TGTGCCAGCAGCCCTCTGGTGAGGACCACTGAAGCTTTCTTT. Translation: CASSPLVRTTEAFF. The chain carries TRBV13 and TRBJ1-1; D ambiguous. CDR1 and CDR2 from the germline V gene are PRHDT and FYEKMQ (reference sequence). Trimming removed 5 bases at V and 4 bases at J, with 14 bases between. CDR3 length: 14 amino acids.

This clonotype was seen repeatedly, ten times or more. The rearrangement links TRBV6-1 to TRBJ1-5; D is perhaps TRBD1 (5 bases). V was shortened by 5 bases and J by 2 bases, with 19 bases between the two germline ends. Germline CDR1 MNHNS, CDR2 SASEGT. The CDR3 sequence is 17 residues long. The CDR3, as DNA: TGTGCCAGCAGTTCCACCCTACAGGTCAGAGGCAATCAGCCCCAGCATTTT. Translated: CASSSTLQVRGNQPQHF.

The chain uses TRBV9 and TRBJ1-3; a possible D gene is TRBD1 (5 bases). V was clipped by 0 bases and J by 8 bases, with 12 bases between them. The CDR3 consists of 14 residues. Germline V gives CDR1 SGDLS, CDR2 YYNGEE. Written as DNA, the CDR3 is TGTGCCAGCAGCGTAGGGGCAGGGATCGACACCATATATTTT. Translating gives CASSVGAGIDTIYF.

This clonotype was counted between two and nine times. The CDR3 DNA reads TGTGCCAGCAGCAACAGCGCCGACAGGGCGGTTTTGGTGTCTCAGCCCCAGCATTTT. Translation: CASSNSADRAVLVSQPQHF. The J gene is TRBJ1-5, the V gene TRBV2; 7 bases agree with TRBD1. Trimming took 6 bases from V and 6 from J; bases not matched to a gene: 23. There are 19 residues in the CDR3. Germline V CDR1 and CDR2: SNHLY, FYNNEI.

V and J are TRBV19 and TRBJ1-2; no firm D call. Trimming pared 3 bases from V and 3 bases from J, leaving 11 bases between. Germline-derived CDR1 and CDR2 are LNHDA and SQIVND (reference sequence). The CDR3 consists of 14 residues. CDR3 coding DNA: TGTGCCAGTAGTATGGACGGAGGCTACTATGGCTACACCTTC. Translating gives CASSMDGGYYGYTF. The full variable domain, in which reference TRBV19 and TRBJ1-2 provide the parts outside the CDR3, is DGGITQSPKYLFRKEGQNVTLSCEQNLNHDAMYWYRQDPGQGLRLIYYSQIVNDFQKGDIAEGYSVSREKKESFPLTVTSAQKNPTAFYLCASSMDGGYYGYTFGSGTRLTVV.

This clonotype has at least ten counts. V usage is TRBV10-3 and J usage is TRBJ2-3; D is ambiguous. The CDR3 spans 14 residues. Per germline, CDR1 ENHRY and CDR2 SYGVKD. The V end lost 4 bases, the J end lost 2 bases, and 10 bases lay between the germline ends. CDR3 amino acids: CAISGHLITDTQYF. CDR3 sequence (DNA): TGTGCCATCAGTGGACACCTAATCACAGATACGCAGTATTTT.

Many counts were recorded for this clonotype. The chain combines TRBV12-5 with TRBJ1-1, with no clear D. The CDR3 is 13 amino acids. V shed 1 base and J shed 1 base, with 4 bases lying between them. In germline, CDR1 is LGHNT, CDR2 FRNRAP. The CDR3 here is CASGLGPNTEAFF. The CDR3 nucleotides read TGTGCTAGTGGTTTGGGGCCGAACACTGAAGCTTTCTTT.